The 25 T cell receptor beta chains reported below all come from one sample, sequenced in a study of read filtering for tumor transcriptome and immune sequencing. From approximately 430 ng of RNA, a library with molecular barcoded alpha/delta and beta/gamma adaptors was made. Via MiXCR, TCRdb re-called the reads, giving one row per CDR3 protein. The table records about 46,000 distinct CDR3 sequences, roughly a fifth of them present only once. Sequenced: a population of CD138-negative cells sorted from bone marrow. These receptor sequences come from a donor aged 40 or over with multiple myeloma.

The chain recombines TRBV19 with TRBJ2-5, with 7 bases lining up with TRBD1. CDR1 and CDR2 (germline): LNHDA, SQIVND (reference sequence). The CDR3 spans 14 residues. Trimming at V came to 4 bases and at J to 3 bases, leaving 5 bases not matched to a gene. CDR3 DNA sequence: TGTGCCAGTAGTACGGGGACAGCAAAAGAGACCCAGTACTTC. Protein product: CASSTGTAKETQYF.

The J gene is TRBJ1-1, the V gene TRBV3-1; D call uncertain. This CDR3 comprises 14 residues. V lost 3 bases to trimming and J lost 8 bases, with 16 bases between them. Germline assignment: CDR1 LGHDT and CDR2 YNNKEL (reference sequence). The CDR3 DNA reads TGTGCCAGCAGCCATAATGGAAGGGAAGTAGAAGCTTTCTTT. This translates into CASSHNGREVEAFF.

This clonotype was seen repeatedly, ten times or more. The chain has TRBV10-3 and TRBJ1-4; 8 bases match TRBD1. The CDR3 covers 14 residues. J gave up 6 bases and V 2 bases, and 2 bases lay outside the gene matches. Germline assignment: CDR1 ENHRY and CDR2 SYGVKD. For the CDR3, the DNA is TGTGCCATCAGTGAGGGACAGGGCGATGAAAAACTGTTTTTT. As protein: CAISEGQGDEKLFF.

The genes are TRBV7-9 and TRBJ2-1; D uncertain. This CDR3 is 19 amino acids long. Trimming cost V 4 bases and J 0 bases, with 22 bases left between them. Per germline, CDR1 SEHNR and CDR2 FQNEAQ (reference sequence). The CDR3 is CASSYTNKGAERSYNEQFF. The CDR3 DNA reads TGTGCCAGCAGCTACACGAACAAGGGTGCAGAACGCTCCTACAATGAGCAGTTCTTC.

Points on this clonotype: A far bigger clonotype differs at one base, so this is likely a read error. The CDR3 end shows no conserved phenylalanine or tryptophan, and so a read error is likely. The chain has TRBV7-2 and TRBJ2-1; D gene uncertain. The V gene lost 3 bases and the J gene lost 0 bases, with 9 bases spanning the gap. The germline gives CDR1 SGHTA, CDR2 FQGNSA. CDR3 length: 15 amino acids. CDR3 sequence: CASSLAFGSYNEQFL. CDR3 sequence (DNA): TGTGCCAGCAGCTTGGCATTTGGCTCCTACAATGAGCAGTTCCTC.

This clonotype was observed at least ten times. The chain carries TRBV20-1 and TRBJ2-3; 10 nucleotides align to TRBD2. This CDR3 region has 15 residues. From germline, CDR1 is DFQATT and CDR2 SNEGSKA (reference sequence). J was trimmed by 4 bases and V by 6 bases; bases with no gene match: 10. The CDR3 region is CSATPSGSIADTQYF. The CDR3 coding sequence is TGCAGTGCCACCCCTAGCGGGAGCATTGCAGATACGCAGTATTTT.

This clonotype was seen at least ten times. J is TRBJ2-1 and V is TRBV7-6, with D unclear. This CDR3 has 13 residues. Per germline, CDR1 SGHVS and CDR2 FNYEAQ. Trimming pared 3 bases from V and 5 bases from J, leaving 8 bases between. The CDR3 reads CASSFISNNEQFF. In DNA form, the CDR3 reads TGTGCCAGCAGCTTTATATCTAACAATGAGCAGTTCTTC.

This clonotype was observed at least ten times. The genes are TRBV19 and TRBJ2-3; D is perhaps TRBD1 (5 bases). This CDR3 region has 11 residues. The germline V gene has CDR1 LNHDA and CDR2 SQIVND (reference sequence). The V and J ends lost 5 bases and 6 bases respectively, with 6 bases between them. The CDR3 DNA reads as TGTGCCAGTAGTTCAGGGGATACGCAGTATTTT. Its translation is CASSSGDTQYF.

The chain has TRBV18 and TRBJ2-5; 10 nucleotides align to TRBD2. CDR1 and CDR2 (germline): KGHSH, LQKENI. The CDR3 sequence is 17 residues long. V was pared by 2 bases and J by 2 bases, with 8 bases of the junction left unmatched. CDR3 bases: TGTGCCAGCTCACCAAGGCCTAGCGGGAGTTGGCAAGAGACCCAGTACTTC. This codes for CASSPRPSGSWQETQYF. Drawing the rest from reference TRBV18 and TRBJ2-5, the complete variable domain is NAGVMQNPRHLVRRRGQEARLRCSPMKGHSHVYWYRQLPEEGLKFMVYLQKENIIDESGMPKERFSAEFPKEGPSILRIQQVVRGDSAAYFCASSPRPSGSWQETQYFGPGTRLLVL.

At least ten counts were recorded for this clonotype. This chain links TRBV12-3 or TRBV12-4 with TRBJ2-5; D gene uncertain. This CDR3 contains 14 residues. V was cut by 5 bases and J by 3 bases, with 13 bases left in between. CDR3 in amino acids: CASSRTPGEETQYF. CDR3 sequence (DNA): TGTGCCAGCAGTCGAACTCCGGGCGAAGAGACCCAGTACTTC.

In its sample, this clonotype ranks as medium-sized. This chain uses TRBV29-1 with TRBJ1-1, with a possible D match to TRBD1 (5 bases). Germline loops: CDR1 SQVTM, CDR2 ANQGSEA. The ends were cut back, 3 bases at V and 11 bases at J, with 13 bases in the middle. The CDR3 sequence is 11 residues long. CDR3 nucleotides: TGCAGCGTTGAGCAAGGGGTCGGGGCTTTCTTT. Translation gives CSVEQGVGAFF.

For this clonotype: The junction departs from germline at one end; a sequencing error may be responsible. The chain joins TRBV29-1 to TRBJ2-5; 8 bases are shared with TRBD2. There are 12 residues in the CDR3. Germline V gene lookup returns CDR1 SQVTM and CDR2 ANQGSEA. The CDR3 DNA sequence: TGCCGCGTTGCCGGGACTAGAGAGACCCAGTCCTTC. Translation gives CRVAGTRETQSF.

This clonotype was seen at least ten times. The V call is TRBV20-1, the J call TRBJ2-6; D might be TRBD1 (6 bases). The ends were cut back, 7 bases at V and 1 base at J, with 8 bases in the middle. This CDR3 has 13 residues. CDR1 is DFQATT and CDR2 is SNEGSKA in the germline V gene (reference sequence). CDR3 bases: TGCAGTGTACAGGGATCTGGGGCCAACGTCCTGACTTTC. Translated: CSVQGSGANVLTF.

In its sample, this clonotype was seen many times. V gene TRBV25-1 combines with J gene TRBJ2-1; TRBD1 or TRBD2 may be the D gene (5 bases each). V was shortened by 2 bases and J by 6 bases, with 14 bases between the two germline ends. The germline V gene encodes CDR1 MGHDK and CDR2 SYGVNS. This CDR3 is 15 amino acids long. The CDR3 DNA follows: TGTGCCAGCAGTGAAACGGGACGTCCCCGCAATGAGCAGTTCTTC. Its translation: CASSETGRPRNEQFF.

This chain uses TRBV5-1 with TRBJ2-3; TRBD2 agrees at 8 bases. Trimming took 0 bases from V and 2 from J; bases not matched to a gene: 2. The CDR3 is made up of 15 amino acids. The germline V gene encodes CDR1 SGHRS and CDR2 YFSETQ. The CDR3 DNA follows: TGCGCCAGCAGCTTGGAGCGGGAGAACACAGATACGCAGTATTTT. Its translation: CASSLERENTDTQYF.

V usage is TRBV12-3 or TRBV12-4 and J usage is TRBJ2-5, with unresolved D. The CDR3 extends over 13 amino acids. Deletions cut 3 bases from V and 4 bases from J, with 9 bases between. CDR3 nucleotide sequence: TGTGCCAGCAGTTTGACTTTACTAGAGACCCAGTACTTC. Its translation is CASSLTLLETQYF.

This chain links TRBV30 with TRBJ2-1, with unresolved D. The length of the CDR3 is 12 residues. CDR1 is GTSNPN, CDR2 SVGIG, per germline (reference sequence). The V gene lost 2 bases and the J gene lost 2 bases, with 4 bases spanning the gap. In DNA, the CDR3 is TGTGCCTGGAGTCAGGCCTACAATGAGCAGTTCTTC. Residues: CAWSQAYNEQFF.

This clonotype was counted ten times or more. The chain recombines TRBV6-6 with TRBJ2-1; D possibly corresponds to TRBD2 (7 bases). The germline V and J ends were trimmed by 0 bases and 9 bases, with 12 bases remaining between them. The CDR3 runs to 14 residues. Germline V gene sequence: CDR1 MNHNY, CDR2 SVGAGI (reference sequence). CDR3 sequence: CASSYSGGQAEQFF. CDR3 in DNA: TGTGCCAGCAGTTACTCCGGGGGGCAGGCTGAGCAGTTCTTC.

In regard to this clonotype: A much more abundant neighbour one base away suggests this may be a read error. The chain has TRBV5-1 and TRBJ2-5; D is ambiguous. Germline V gene sequence: CDR1 SGHRS, CDR2 YFSETQ. The germline V and J ends were trimmed by 1 base and 5 bases, with 9 bases remaining between them. The CDR3 has 13 amino acids. This chain's CDR3 is CASSLNPLETQYF. The CDR3 DNA reads TGCGCCAGCAGCTTGAACCCCCTGGAGACCCAGTACTTC.

With regard to this clonotype: As the CDR3 is not closed by the conserved phenylalanine or tryptophan, this likely results from a read error. CDR3 region: CVSSQTGGGTGELFC. The CDR3 DNA follows: TGCGTCAGCAGCCAAACAGGGGGTGGCACCGGGGAGCTGTTTTGT. The chain joins TRBV4-3 to TRBJ2-2, with 8 positions matching TRBD1. This CDR3 spans 15 amino acids. Germline V gene sequence: CDR1 LGHNA, CDR2 YSLEER.

This clonotype appeared a single time. It may be a read error: a sequence one base away is much more abundant. V gene TRBV20-1 combines with J gene TRBJ2-7; D gene unclear. Germline V gives CDR1 DFQATT, CDR2 SNEGSKA (reference sequence). This CDR3 region has 14 residues. V gave up 4 bases and J gave up 4 bases, with 17 bases separating them. The CDR3 sequence is CSAKLGHLAYEQYF. CDR3 DNA: TGCAGTGCTAAGCTAGGGCATCTCGCTTACGAGCAGTACTTC.

Many counts were recorded for this clonotype. The rearrangement uses TRBV4-1 and TRBJ2-2; TRBD2 matches 10 bases. V was clipped by 1 base and J by 6 bases; unmatched bases: 11. Germline V gene lookup returns CDR1 MGHRA and CDR2 YSYEKL. The CDR3 has 18 residues. The CDR3 sequence: CASSQAWGASGSSGELFF. DNA of the CDR3: TGCGCCAGCAGCCAAGCCTGGGGGGCTAGCGGGAGCTCCGGGGAGCTGTTTTTT.

This clonotype occurred a few times. The chain employs TRBV7-9 and TRBJ1-1; D perhaps matches TRBD1 (6 bases). V lost 6 bases to trimming and J lost 3 bases, with 17 bases between them. Per germline, CDR1 SEHNR and CDR2 FQNEAQ (reference sequence). The CDR3 is 15 amino acids. The CDR3 is CASRKREGVYTEAFF. In DNA form, the CDR3 reads TGTGCCAGCAGGAAAAGGGAGGGGGTGTACACTGAAGCTTTCTTT.

There are a few counts of this clonotype. It may be a read error: a sequence one base away is much more abundant. The rearrangement joins TRBV5-1 to TRBJ2-5; no reliable D call. Trimming pared 7 bases from V and 2 bases from J, leaving 21 bases between. Per germline, CDR1 SGHRS and CDR2 YFSETQ. CDR3 length: 16 residues. Here the CDR3 DNA reads TGCGCCAGCGCACAAACCCCTGATCCGCAGCAAGAGACCCAGTACTTC. This encodes CASAQTPDPQQETQYF.

V usage is TRBV6-2 or TRBV6-3 and J usage is TRBJ2-1; 7 bases match TRBD2. Germline CDR1 and CDR2: MNHEY and SVGEGT. Trimming took 8 bases from V and 8 from J; bases not matched to a gene: 9. This CDR3 contains 13 residues. The CDR3 nucleotides are TGTGCCAGCGAGGCGGGAGAGGGCGATGAGCAGTTCTTC. Translated, it gives CASEAGEGDEQFF.